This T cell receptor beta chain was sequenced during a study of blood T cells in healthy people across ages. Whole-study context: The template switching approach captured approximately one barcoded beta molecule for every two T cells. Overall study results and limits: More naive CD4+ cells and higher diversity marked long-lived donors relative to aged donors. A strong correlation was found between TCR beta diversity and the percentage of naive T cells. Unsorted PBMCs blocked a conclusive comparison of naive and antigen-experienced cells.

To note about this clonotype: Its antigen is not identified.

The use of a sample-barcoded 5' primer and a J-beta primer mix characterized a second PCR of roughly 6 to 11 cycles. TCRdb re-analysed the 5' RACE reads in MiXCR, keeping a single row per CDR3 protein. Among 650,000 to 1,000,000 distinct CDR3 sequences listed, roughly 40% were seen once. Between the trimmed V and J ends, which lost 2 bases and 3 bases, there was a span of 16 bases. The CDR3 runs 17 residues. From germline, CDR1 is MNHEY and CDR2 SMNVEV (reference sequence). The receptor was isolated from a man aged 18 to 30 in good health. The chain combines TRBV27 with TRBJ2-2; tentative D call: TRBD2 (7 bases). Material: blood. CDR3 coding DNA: TGTGCCAGCAGTTTAAACCTGGCGGGGGCCGACACCGGGGAGCTGTTTTTT. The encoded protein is CASSLNLAGADTGELFF.